The clone carrying this T cell receptor beta chain was counted many times. The entry originates in a study of Graves' ophthalmopathy and Graves' hyperthyroidism. Stable hyperthyroidism meant no ophthalmopathy within 18 months of follow-up. Amplification of TCR beta CDR3 regions used RNA transcripts. RT-PCR was first run with HTBI primers, then multiplex PCR in a second round. Using its own MiXCR run on the multiplex PCR reads, TCRdb lists one record per CDR3 protein. The sample gives fewer than 650,000 distinct CDR3 sequences, around a fifth of which show up once; more than 5.5% is in the top ten. The sample taken for sequencing was peripheral blood. This TCR derives from a woman aged 18-29 years with stable Graves' hyperthyroidism. Some clones in this sample may be carry-over from other donors' samples.

The CDR3: CASSIGRSYSNQPQHF. The DNA of the CDR3 is TGTGCCAGTAGTATCGGGAGGTCCTATAGCAATCAGCCCCAGCATTTT. The chain recombines TRBV19 with TRBJ1-5; D call uncertain. Per the germline V gene, CDR1 is LNHDA and CDR2 is SQIVND (reference sequence). Trimming removed 3 bases at V and 0 bases at J, with 12 bases between. This CDR3 is 16 amino acids long.